A selection of T cell receptor beta chains follows, all from one sample in a study of neurological immune-mediated disorders. TCRdb re-derived calls from the 5' RACE reads in MiXCR, one entry per CDR3 protein. This table holds around 23,000 distinct CDR3 sequences, around an eighth found once. The sample was PBMCs. The source is a woman in her forties with HTLV-1-associated myelopathy (HAM/TSP). Each CDR3 is given with its conserved first and last residue. D genes are given only for firm matches. The size of a clone is reported for some rows only, either as once, few or many, or as a class for expanded clones.

TRBV12-3/TRBV12-4	TRBD2	many	TRBJ2-1	CASSFGGGAGEQFF	TGTGCCAGCAGTTTTGGCGGGGGGGCCGGTGAGCAGTTCTTC
TRBV5-6	.	many	TRBJ1-6	CASSLDGSSYNSPLHF	TGTGCCAGCAGCTTAGACGGCTCCTCTTATAATTCACCCCTCCACTTT
TRBV5-1	.	many	TRBJ1-5	CASSLAGMDNQPQHF	TGCGCCAGCAGCTTGGCCGGGATGGATAATCAGCCCCAGCATTTT
TRBV6-2/TRBV6-3	.	many	TRBJ1-1	CASSYTGAQAFF	TGTGCCAGCAGTTACACGGGGGCGCAAGCTTTCTTT
TRBV5-1	.	.	TRBJ2-2	CASSLLGPTGALFF	TGCGCCAGCAGCTTATTAGGGCCTACCGGGGCGCTGTTTTTT
TRBV7-2	.	many	TRBJ2-5	CASSLVGETQYF	TGTGCCAGCAGCTTAGTGGGGGAGACCCAGTACTTC
TRBV15	.	.	TRBJ1-1	CATSRDRNKNTEAFF	TGTGCCACCAGCAGAGATCGTAACAAGAACACTGAAGCTTTCTTT
TRBV2	.	many	TRBJ1-5	CASREQRYSNQPQHF	TGTGCCAGCAGAGAACAAAGATATAGCAATCAGCCCCAGCATTTT
TRBV5-1	.	.	TRBJ2-5	CASSFLGETQYF	TGCGCCAGCAGCTTCCTGGGGGAGACCCAGTACTTC
TRBV9	TRBD2	many	TRBJ2-1	CASSVAGDTYNEQFF	TGTGCCAGCAGCGTTGCGGGGGATACCTACAATGAGCAGTTCTTC
TRBV27	.	many	TRBJ2-2	CASSLLTGELFF	TGTGCCAGCAGTCTCCTCACCGGGGAGCTGTTTTTT
TRBV5-1	.	many	TRBJ2-5	CASSSQGETQYF	TGCGCCAGCAGCTCGCAGGGGGAGACCCAGTACTTC
TRBV7-6	TRBD1	many	TRBJ2-7	CASSWGTAYEQYF	TGTGCCAGCAGCTGGGGGACAGCCTACGAGCAGTACTTC
TRBV6-1	.	many	TRBJ1-1	CATRRGGEAFF	TGTGCCACCCGTCGGGGGGGTGAAGCTTTCTTT
TRBV6-5	TRBD2	many	TRBJ2-2	CASSRGLAANTGELFF	TGTGCCAGCAGCCGGGGACTAGCGGCTAACACCGGGGAGCTGTTTTTT
TRBV5-5	.	few	TRBJ1-2	CASSLGQENFYGYTF	TGTGCCAGCAGCTTGGGGCAGGAAAACTTCTATGGCTACACCTTC
TRBV7-9	.	many	TRBJ2-6	CASSLDVSGANVLTF	TGTGCCAGCAGCTTAGACGTCTCTGGGGCCAACGTCCTGACTTTC
TRBV11-2	.	many	TRBJ1-2	CASSFAGQGSGYTF	TGTGCCAGCAGCTTCGCCGGGCAGGGGAGTGGCTACACCTTC
TRBV3-1	.	many	TRBJ2-3	CASSPTWSSDTQYF	TGTGCCAGCAGTCCGACTTGGTCGTCGGATACGCAGTATTTT
TRBV5-1	TRBD1	many	TRBJ1-2	CASSEDRVSYGYTF	TGCGCCAGCAGCGAGGACAGGGTTAGCTATGGCTACACCTTC